These 5 T cell receptor beta chains came from one sample sequenced in a study of T cell repertoires in cytomegalovirus infection. TCRdb passed the reads through MiXCR, listing each CDR3 protein once. The sample holds 250,000 to 300,000 distinct CDR3 sequences, approximately 22% seen once. Their antigen targets remain unknown. This specimen was cultured PBMCs, taken from culture after CMV antigen stimulation. These receptors were obtained from a human donor in good health (CMV status not recorded). Some clones in this sample may be carry-over from other donors' samples.

J is TRBJ2-3 and V is TRBV4-1; D unclear. The germline CDR1 and CDR2 sequences are MGHRA and YSYEKL. This CDR3 spans 18 amino acids. Trimming took off 0 bases at V and 2 bases at J, with 18 bases between the two ends. The CDR3 DNA reads as TGCGCCAGCAGCCAAGAGCTTTGGAGTTCCCCTCACACAGATACGCAGTATTTT. Translating gives CASSQELWSSPHTDTQYF.

This clonotype was recorded at least ten times. The chain uses TRBV7-9 and TRBJ1-1; TRBD1 matches 8 bases. V shed 4 bases, J shed 1 base, and the junction held 8 bases outside the gene matches. This CDR3 region has 16 residues. The V gene's germline CDR1 is SEHNR and CDR2 FQNEAQ (reference sequence). The CDR3: CASSSGGGQGNTEAFF. The CDR3 DNA sequence: TGTGCCAGCAGCTCAGGCGGAGGACAGGGGAACACTGAAGCTTTCTTT.

This clonotype was recorded only once. V is TRBV20-1 and J is TRBJ1-4; 9 bases map to TRBD1. The V segment lost 0 bases and the J segment 10 bases; nucleotides outside the gene matches: 9. This CDR3 has 15 amino acids. Per the germline V gene, CDR1 is DFQATT and CDR2 is SNEGSKA (reference sequence). The CDR3 sequence is CSARDGDRAGVKLFF. CDR3 sequence (DNA): TGCAGTGCTAGAGATGGGGACAGGGCAGGGGTAAAACTGTTTTTT.

This clonotype appeared many times. The chain has TRBV7-2 and TRBJ2-5; 8 bases agree with TRBD2. The length of the CDR3 is 14 residues. The germline V gene encodes CDR1 SGHTA and CDR2 FQGNSA. V shed 5 bases and J 4 bases; nucleotides not matched to a gene: 6. CDR3 region: CASSAGTRGETQYF. The CDR3 nucleotides are TGTGCCAGCAGCGCAGGGACTAGGGGAGAGACCCAGTACTTC.

This clonotype has a handful of counts. This rearrangement joins TRBV7-2 to TRBJ2-1; 12 nucleotides line up with TRBD2. V gave up 5 bases and J gave up 4 bases; unmatched junction bases: 9. CDR3 length equals 17 residues. Per the germline V gene, CDR1 is SGHTA and CDR2 is FQGNSA. The CDR3 sequence: CASSGSRTSGIYNEQFF. DNA for the CDR3: TGTGCCAGCAGCGGAAGTCGGACTAGCGGGATATACAATGAGCAGTTCTTC.